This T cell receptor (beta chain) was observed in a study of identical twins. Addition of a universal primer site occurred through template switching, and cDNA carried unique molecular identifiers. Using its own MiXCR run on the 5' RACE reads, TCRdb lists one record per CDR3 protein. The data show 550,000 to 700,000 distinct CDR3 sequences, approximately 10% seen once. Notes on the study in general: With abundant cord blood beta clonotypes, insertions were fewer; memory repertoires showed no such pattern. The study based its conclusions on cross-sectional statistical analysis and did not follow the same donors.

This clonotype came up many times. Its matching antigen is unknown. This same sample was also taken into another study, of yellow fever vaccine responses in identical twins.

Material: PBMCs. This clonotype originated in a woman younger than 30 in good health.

The CDR3 region is CSVETPGQGHWGEQYF. CDR3 nucleotide sequence: TGCAGCGTTGAAACCCCAGGGCAGGGCCATTGGGGGGAGCAGTACTTC. This chain uses TRBV29-1 with TRBJ2-7; D might be TRBD1 or TRBD2, each matching 5 bases. The germline V gene encodes CDR1 SQVTM and CDR2 ANQGSEA. This CDR3 contains 16 residues. V was cut by 2 bases and J by 7 bases, with 24 bases left in between.